This TCR beta chain stems from a study of breast tumors, draining lymph nodes, adjacent tissues. Study findings and constraints: Tumor TCR diversity was below lymph nodes but above nontumor tissue. Most tumor T cells seemingly derive from lymph node, then expand in tumor.

TCRdb processed the multiplex PCR reads anew with MiXCR; each CDR3 protein has one entry. The repertoire holds around 130,000 distinct CDR3 sequences, with 32% as singletons. Axillary draining lymph nodes of breast cancer patients supplied the node samples. Regarding this clonotype: Its matching antigen is unknown.

Sequences were obtained from axillary lymph node tissue. The receptor comes from a female donor with breast cancer. Some clones in this sample may be carry-over from other donors' samples.

The CDR3 region has the DNA TGCAGTGCTAGACAGGGGGTTGGAGGCTACACCTTC. Translated: CSARQGVGGYTF. The chain couples TRBV20-1 to TRBJ1-2; TRBD1 agrees at 7 bases. This CDR3 is built from 12 residues. Trimming cost V 2 bases and J 8 bases; bases outside gene matches: 5. Germline CDR1 DFQATT, CDR2 SNEGSKA (reference sequence).